What follows are 16 T cell receptor beta chains derived from one specimen sequenced in a study of blood T cell repertoires in COVID-19. Sequencing used immunoSEQ multiplex PCR; TCRdb keeps in-frame clones, though not all of them. The table includes 150,000 to 200,000 clones, around 87% detected once. Sequenced sample: peripheral blood. These receptors were taken from a man aged 40-49 years with active or convalescent COVID-19.

V usage is TRBV9 and J usage is TRBJ1-2; D perhaps matches TRBD1 (5 bases). The CDR3 is made up of 16 amino acids. Trimming cost V 2 bases and J 7 bases, with 21 bases left between them. Germline CDR1 is SGDLS and CDR2 is YYNGEE. The CDR3 sequence is CASSVGGEAFASGYTF. DNA for the CDR3: TGTGCCAGCAGCGTCGGGGGTGAAGCTTTTGCGAGTGGCTACACCTTC.

CDR3 sequence reads: CASRSGTTTQYF. The CDR3 region has the DNA TGTGCCAGCAGATCGGGGACTACGACACAGTATTTT. The chain couples TRBV12-3 or TRBV12-4 to TRBJ2-3, with 7 bases fitting TRBD2. Losses at the gene ends were 6 bases for V and 12 bases for J; bases not matched to a gene: 9. CDR3 length: 12 residues.

The gene calls are TRBV4-2 and TRBJ2-7; unclear D gene. Trimming stripped 1 base from V and 1 base from J, with 8 bases between. This CDR3 spans 14 amino acids. Germline-derived CDR1 and CDR2 are LGHNA and YNFKEQ. The CDR3, as DNA: TGTGCCAGCAGCCAAGTCTTAGAGTCCTACGAGCAGTACTTC. Protein product: CASSQVLESYEQYF.

Only one count was recorded for this clone. V usage is TRBV30 and J usage is TRBJ2-2, with a weak D call TRBD1 (6 bases). The V gene's germline CDR1 is GTSNPN and CDR2 SVGIG (reference sequence). The CDR3 totals 16 residues. V lost 1 base and J 0 bases, leaving 12 bases between the germline ends. The CDR3 nucleotides are TGTGCCTGGAGTGCGCCCGGGACAACGAACACCGGGGAGCTGTTTTTT. This translates into CAWSAPGTTNTGELFF.

The rearrangement links TRBV25-1 to TRBJ1-1, with D possibly TRBD1 on 6 matching bases. Deletions cut 3 bases from V and 0 bases from J, with 11 bases between. CDR3 length equals 15 residues. The V gene's germline CDR1 is MGHDK and CDR2 SYGVNS. The CDR3, as DNA: TGTGCCAGCAGTGATTGGGACACTATGAACACTGAAGCTTTCTTT. It codes for CASSDWDTMNTEAFF.

The chain joins TRBV10-3 to TRBJ1-2; perhaps TRBD1 as D (5 bases). CDR1 ENHRY and CDR2 SYGVKD come from the germline V gene. This CDR3 is 15 amino acids long. V was cut by 2 bases and J by 2 bases, with 12 bases left in between. The DNA of the CDR3 is TGTGCCATCAGTGAGGGGGGACTGCTCAACTATGGCTACACCTTC. Protein sequence: CAISEGGLLNYGYTF.

J is TRBJ2-2 and V is TRBV7-7; D is possibly TRBD1 (8 bases). The CDR3 contains 14 residues. The V gene's germline CDR1 is SSHAT and CDR2 FNYEAQ (reference sequence). The CDR3 reads CASGTGGGTGELFF. CDR3 coding DNA: TGTGCTAGCGGCACAGGGGGAGGGACCGGGGAGCTGTTTTTT.

This clone was counted a single time. The J gene is TRBJ1-6, the V gene TRBV28; no clear D gene. This CDR3 spans 12 amino acids. The germline V gene encodes CDR1 MDHEN and CDR2 SYDVKM. V was shortened by 3 bases and J by 11 bases, with 8 bases between the two germline ends. The CDR3 here is CASSFARTPLHF. Here the CDR3 DNA reads TGTGCCAGCAGTTTTGCGAGGACACCCCTCCACTTT.

J is TRBJ2-1 and V is TRBV6-5; TRBD1 aligns across 10 bases. CDR1 is MNHEY, CDR2 SVGAGI, per germline. J gave up 4 bases and V 6 bases, and 6 bases lay outside the gene matches. This CDR3 region has 15 residues. The CDR3 DNA reads as TGTGCCAGCAGACCCCGACAGGGGGCTTACAATGAGCAGTTCTTC. Protein sequence: CASRPRQGAYNEQFF.

This sequence joins TRBV7-2 and TRBJ1-4; 7 positions match TRBD1. After removal of 4 bases from V and 4 bases from J, the junction contained 6 bases not matched to a gene. Germline V gene data show CDR1 as SGHTA and CDR2 as FQGNSA. The CDR3 is 15 amino acids. CDR3 bases: TGTGCCAGCAGCTCACAGGGGATGGTTAATGAAAAACTGTTTTTT. Encoded protein: CASSSQGMVNEKLFF. Variable domain in full (rest from reference TRBV7-2 and TRBJ1-4): GAGVSQSPSNKVTEKGKDVELRCDPISGHTALYWYRQSLGQGLEFLIYFQGNSAPDKSGLPSDRFSAERTGGSVSTLTIQRTQQEDSAVYLCASSSQGMVNEKLFFGSGTQLSVL.

J is TRBJ2-7 and V is TRBV5-1, with 8 positions matching TRBD1. The V gene end was trimmed by 3 bases and the J gene end by 6 bases; junction bases not matched to a gene: 8. Germline loops: CDR1 SGHRS, CDR2 YFSETQ. This CDR3 has 14 residues. The CDR3 DNA reads as TGCGCCAGCAGCTCCCAGGGGGCCTCTCTCGAGCAGTACTTC. Its translation: CASSSQGASLEQYF.

The chain carries TRBV6-4 and TRBJ2-6; 8 bases fit TRBD1. Per germline, CDR1 MRHNA and CDR2 SNTAGT. The CDR3 spans 17 residues. V lost 5 bases, J lost 0 bases, and 6 bases stayed unmatched. The CDR3 bases are TGTGCCAGCAGTCCCGGGACAGGTAACTCTGGGGCCAACGTCCTGACTTTC. Translation: CASSPGTGNSGANVLTF.

The J gene is TRBJ2-1, the V gene TRBV9; TRBD2 agrees at 10 bases. The CDR3 runs to 17 residues. CDR1 and CDR2 (germline): SGDLS, YYNGEE. Unmatched junction bases numbered 14, after V lost 4 bases and J lost 7 bases. CDR3 region: CASSPRALAGGSNEQFF. The CDR3 bases are TGTGCCAGCAGCCCCCGCGCGTTAGCGGGGGGTAGTAATGAGCAGTTCTTC.

The rearrangement joins TRBV27 to TRBJ1-1, with a tentative D call TRBD1 (6 bases). The CDR3 loop spans 18 amino acids. V lost 5 bases to trimming and J lost 1 base, with 23 bases between them. Germline values: CDR1 MNHEY, CDR2 SMNVEV (reference sequence). As DNA, the CDR3 is TGTGCCAGCAGTCCCCTGTGGGGGGGCAAAGGGGAGAACACTGAAGCTTTCTTT. Translation: CASSPLWGGKGENTEAFF.

The CDR3 here is CASSLRTGSSLEQYF. The CDR3, as DNA: TGTGCCAGCAGCCTTCGGACAGGATCATCCCTCGAGCAGTACTTC. The rearrangement uses TRBV7-8 and TRBJ2-7, with TRBD1 matching 7 bases. This CDR3 is built from 15 residues. CDR1 SGHVS and CDR2 FQNEAQ come from the germline V gene. V gave up 5 bases and J gave up 6 bases; unmatched junction bases: 13.

V is TRBV9 and J is TRBJ2-1; weak D call: TRBD2 (5 bases). The CDR3 has 15 residues. Germline V lookup: CDR1 SGDLS, CDR2 YYNGEE. V lost 0 bases, J lost 8 bases, and 15 bases lay in between. The CDR3 DNA follows: TGTGCCAGCAGCGTAGCTACTAGGGCTAACGATGAGCAGTTCTTC. It is translated as CASSVATRANDEQFF.